The 8 T cell receptor beta chains in this list originate from one sample, sequenced in a study of regulatory T cells in long-lasting Graves disease. Time point of the sample: newly diagnosed GD, antithyroid drugs for less than 3 months. The TCR library was made from RNA extracted from PBMCs. According to the study, TCR beta libraries were built with iRepertoire HTBI primers and CDR3-region Arm-PCR. A single record per CDR3 protein comes from TCRdb applying MiXCR to the multiplex PCR reads. The data contain roughly 530,000 distinct CDR3 sequences, 15% to 20% of them seen just once; the ten biggest clones take up 20% to 25%. This same sample was also part of a study on T cells in Graves' hyperthyroidism and ophthalmopathy.

Here the sequenced sample was peripheral blood mononuclear cells (PBMCs), taken at new diagnosis, from a patient treated with antithyroid drugs. The receptors here all came from a woman aged 35-60 years with Graves disease.

Comments on this clonotype: Given a much more abundant clone one base away, this may be a read error. The J gene is TRBJ1-1, the V gene TRBV3-1; D not resolved. V was shortened by 4 bases and J by 4 bases, with 16 bases between the two germline ends. This CDR3 is built from 15 residues. Germline CDR1 and CDR2: LGHDT and YNNKEL (reference sequence). CDR3: CASSPYQVEGTEAFF. The CDR3 coding sequence is TGTGCCAGCAGCCCGTACCAGGTTGAAGGCACTGAAGCTTTCTTT.

This clonotype was recorded many times. The chain recombines TRBV28 with TRBJ2-1; 9 nucleotides line up with TRBD1. The germline V gene has CDR1 MDHEN and CDR2 SYDVKM. V gave up 6 bases and J gave up 10 bases; unmatched junction bases: 16. The CDR3 contains 16 residues. The CDR3 loop reads CASRWGLWGQGKEQFF. DNA for the CDR3: TGTGCCAGCAGGTGGGGCCTTTGGGGACAGGGCAAGGAGCAGTTCTTC.

This clonotype was counted at least ten times. The CDR3 DNA reads as TGTGCCAGCAGCCAGATACAGGGTGCTGAAGCTTTCTTT. Translation gives CASSQIQGAEAFF. The rearrangement joins TRBV3-1 to TRBJ1-1; a weak D match, TRBD1 (6 bases). Germline CDR1 and CDR2: LGHDT and YNNKEL (reference sequence). The ends were cut back, 3 bases at V and 6 bases at J, with 11 bases in the middle. The CDR3 totals 13 residues. Using reference TRBV3-1 and TRBJ1-1 for the parts outside the CDR3, the full variable domain is DTAVSQTPKYLVTQMGNDKSIKCEQNLGHDTMYWYKQDSKKFLKIMFSYNNKELIINETVPNRFSPKSPDKAHLNLHINSLELGDSAVYFCASSQIQGAEAFFGQGTRLTVV.

This clonotype was detected ten times or more. The J gene is TRBJ1-1, the V gene TRBV11-3; TRBD1 might be the D (6 bases). CDR1 is SGHNT, CDR2 YENEEA, per germline. V was pared by 1 base and J by 2 bases, with 14 bases between. The CDR3 has 16 amino acids. CDR3 sequence: CASSLVAGHQNTEAFF. Written as DNA, the CDR3 is TGTGCCAGCAGCTTAGTAGCGGGACACCAAAACACTGAAGCTTTCTTT.

The rearrangement joins TRBV3-1 to TRBJ1-2, with 12 bases fitting TRBD1. Losses at the gene ends were 6 bases for V and 7 bases for J; bases not matched to a gene: 6. Germline V lookup: CDR1 LGHDT, CDR2 YNNKEL (reference sequence). The CDR3 runs 14 residues. The CDR3 region is CASRLGTGGFGYTF. The CDR3 nucleotides are TGTGCCAGCAGACTCGGGACAGGGGGCTTTGGCTACACCTTC.

The chain joins TRBV18 to TRBJ1-2; D is ambiguous. This CDR3 is 14 amino acids long. Trimming shortened V by 3 bases and J by 4 bases, and 12 bases separated the two germline ends. Germline V gene sequence: CDR1 KGHSH, CDR2 LQKENI. The CDR3 nucleotides are TGTGCCAGCTCACCGGCGGGGTCGGTCTATGGCTACACCTTC. Its protein is CASSPAGSVYGYTF.

The table lists this clonotype with many counts. The chain has TRBV24-1 and TRBJ2-3; either TRBD1 or TRBD2 may fit D (5 bases each). CDR1 and CDR2 from the germline V gene are KGHDR and SFDVKD. V lost 3 bases and J lost 5, with 20 bases in between. This CDR3 comprises 17 residues. CDR3 residues: CATSDPGLLGHGDTQYF. The CDR3 nucleotides are TGTGCCACCAGTGATCCCGGACTCTTGGGGCACGGAGATACGCAGTATTTT.

The genes are TRBV13 and TRBJ2-7; D may be TRBD1 or TRBD2 (5 bases each). V lost 5 bases, J lost 0 bases, and 14 bases lay in between. This CDR3 is built from 15 residues. Germline loops: CDR1 PRHDT, CDR2 FYEKMQ (reference sequence). CDR3 amino acids: CASSHRDVNSYEQYF. As DNA, the CDR3 is TGTGCCAGCAGCCACCGGGACGTCAACTCCTACGAGCAGTACTTC.